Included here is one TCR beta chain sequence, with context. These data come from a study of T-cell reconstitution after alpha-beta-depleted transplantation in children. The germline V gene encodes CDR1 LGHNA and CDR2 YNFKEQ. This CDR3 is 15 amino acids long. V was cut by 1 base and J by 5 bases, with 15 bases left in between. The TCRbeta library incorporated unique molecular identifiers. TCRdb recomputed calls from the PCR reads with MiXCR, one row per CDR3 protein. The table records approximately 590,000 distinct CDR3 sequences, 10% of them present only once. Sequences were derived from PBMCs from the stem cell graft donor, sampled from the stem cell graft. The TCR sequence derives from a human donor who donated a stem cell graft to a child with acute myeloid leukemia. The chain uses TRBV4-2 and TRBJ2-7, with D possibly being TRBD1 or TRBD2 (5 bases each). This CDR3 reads CASSQAAQVGHEQYF. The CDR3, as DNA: TGTGCCAGCAGCCAAGCGGCCCAGGTGGGACACGAGCAGTACTTC.